The rows below give T cell receptor beta chains drawn from one sample of a study of identical twins. TCRdb ran MiXCR on the 5' RACE reads and lists one entry per CDR3 protein. The table records about 340,000 distinct CDR3 sequences, around 9% of them present only once. The sample comprised naive T cells sorted from blood. The receptors come from a woman between 45 and 65 years old in good health. Both conserved end residues are part of each CDR3. The D gene is left open where the match is weak. Size tells how often a clone was seen (once, few, many) or the class of an expanded clone, and some rows leave it out.

CDR3 length: 13; J gene: TRBJ2-1; D gene: .; V gene: TRBV3-1; clone size: many; CDR3 protein: CASSRPSTNEQFF; CDR3 DNA: TGTGCCAGCAGCCGACCCAGTACAAATGAGCAGTTCTTC
CDR3 length: 15; J gene: TRBJ2-1; D gene: TRBD1; V gene: TRBV24-1; clone size: .; CDR3 protein: CATSGDRGSYNEQFF; CDR3 DNA: TGTGCCACCAGTGGGGACAGGGGTTCCTACAATGAGCAGTTCTTC
CDR3 length: 13; J gene: TRBJ2-5; D gene: .; V gene: TRBV24-1; clone size: .; CDR3 protein: CATSDRGEETQYF; CDR3 DNA: TGTGCCACCAGTGACAGGGGAGAAGAGACCCAGTACTTC
CDR3 length: 15; J gene: TRBJ2-3; D gene: TRBD1; V gene: TRBV2; clone size: .; CDR3 protein: CASYQGQRVGNTQYF; CDR3 DNA: TGTGCCAGCTACCAGGGACAGAGGGTAGGAAATACGCAGTATTTT
CDR3 length: 17; J gene: TRBJ2-3; D gene: .; V gene: TRBV4-2; clone size: few; CDR3 protein: CASSHVAGLTSTDTQYF; CDR3 DNA: TGTGCCAGCAGCCACGTCGCGGGACTTACTAGCACAGATACGCAGTATTTT
CDR3 length: 14; J gene: TRBJ1-6; D gene: .; V gene: TRBV25-1; clone size: .; CDR3 protein: CASSENPGPSPLHF; CDR3 DNA: TGTGCCAGCAGTGAAAATCCAGGGCCATCACCCCTCCACTTT
CDR3 length: 15; J gene: TRBJ2-7; D gene: TRBD1; V gene: TRBV19; clone size: few; CDR3 protein: CATTPSGTGTYEQYF; CDR3 DNA: TGTGCCACCACACCTTCCGGGACAGGGACCTACGAGCAGTACTTC
CDR3 length: 16; J gene: TRBJ1-1; D gene: .; V gene: TRBV4-2; clone size: many; CDR3 protein: CASSQGVGGGETEAFF; CDR3 DNA: TGTGCCAGCAGCCAAGGCGTCGGGGGAGGAGAGACTGAAGCTTTCTTT
CDR3 length: 16; J gene: TRBJ2-3; D gene: TRBD1; V gene: TRBV14; clone size: many; CDR3 protein: CASSPDRGNVGDTQYF; CDR3 DNA: TGTGCCAGCAGCCCGGACAGGGGAAATGTCGGAGATACGCAGTATTTT
CDR3 length: 11; J gene: TRBJ2-5; D gene: .; V gene: TRBV20-1; clone size: few; CDR3 protein: CSAANQETQYF; CDR3 DNA: TGCAGTGCTGCGAACCAAGAGACCCAGTACTTC
CDR3 length: 15; J gene: TRBJ2-5; D gene: .; V gene: TRBV15; clone size: .; CDR3 protein: CATSRDSQGRETQYF; CDR3 DNA: TGTGCCACCAGCAGAGACTCTCAGGGGCGAGAGACCCAGTACTTC
CDR3 length: 14; J gene: TRBJ2-2; D gene: .; V gene: TRBV7-3; clone size: few; CDR3 protein: CASSSDSRTGELFF; CDR3 DNA: TGTGCCAGCAGCTCGGATAGTCGCACCGGGGAGCTGTTTTTT
CDR3 length: 13; J gene: TRBJ2-3; D gene: .; V gene: TRBV6-5; clone size: many; CDR3 protein: CASSRSSLDTQYF; CDR3 DNA: TGTGCCAGCAGTCGAAGCTCCTTGGATACGCAGTATTTT
CDR3 length: 15; J gene: TRBJ1-1; D gene: .; V gene: TRBV5-6; clone size: .; CDR3 protein: CASSPRRGRNTEAFF; CDR3 DNA: TGTGCCAGCAGCCCTCGACGGGGAAGGAACACTGAAGCTTTCTTT
CDR3 length: 13; J gene: TRBJ2-5; D gene: .; V gene: TRBV27; clone size: .; CDR3 protein: CASSLSPQETQYF; CDR3 DNA: TGTGCCAGCAGTTTGTCTCCTCAAGAGACCCAGTACTTC
CDR3 length: 14; J gene: TRBJ2-7; D gene: .; V gene: TRBV3-1; clone size: .; CDR3 protein: CASSQMLGGYEQYF; CDR3 DNA: TGTGCCAGCAGCCAAATGTTGGGTGGCTACGAGCAGTACTTC